The subject of this entry is one T cell receptor beta chain. Its antigen is not known. The data originate from a study of cytomegalovirus exposure and HLA in healthy donors. Background on the study: Drawn from HLA-typed donors, 80 million to 95 million unique TCRs were held in an early data release.

Overall study results and limits: It emerged from a later analysis that several of the most significant clusters appeared to be linked to common viral pathogens. Later on, an analysis tied under 20,000 TCR beta sequences to HLA alleles at 0.05 false discovery rate. Being indistinguishable, some V segments were excluded, TRBV6-2 and TRBV6-3 among them.

It was with 60 Vbeta and 13 Jbeta primers that the PCR ran. Clones were sequenced by immunoSEQ multiplex PCR, and TCRdb holds only the in-frame ones, with some missing. Among 100,000 to 150,000 clones, 60% to 75% were seen once, and the ten largest hold under 3%. J was trimmed by 8 bases and V by 4 bases; bases with no gene match: 10. Germline V gene lookup returns CDR1 MNHNS and CDR2 SASEGT. CDR3 size: 15 residues. This chain connects TRBV6-1 to TRBJ1-4, with 7 bases that match TRBD1. The source is a woman aged 40 to 55 in good health and CMV-seropositive. The sample was PBMCs. The CDR3 loop is CASSGPDRDGEKLFF. The CDR3 DNA reads TGTGCCAGCAGTGGTCCAGACAGGGACGGGGAAAAACTGTTTTTT.